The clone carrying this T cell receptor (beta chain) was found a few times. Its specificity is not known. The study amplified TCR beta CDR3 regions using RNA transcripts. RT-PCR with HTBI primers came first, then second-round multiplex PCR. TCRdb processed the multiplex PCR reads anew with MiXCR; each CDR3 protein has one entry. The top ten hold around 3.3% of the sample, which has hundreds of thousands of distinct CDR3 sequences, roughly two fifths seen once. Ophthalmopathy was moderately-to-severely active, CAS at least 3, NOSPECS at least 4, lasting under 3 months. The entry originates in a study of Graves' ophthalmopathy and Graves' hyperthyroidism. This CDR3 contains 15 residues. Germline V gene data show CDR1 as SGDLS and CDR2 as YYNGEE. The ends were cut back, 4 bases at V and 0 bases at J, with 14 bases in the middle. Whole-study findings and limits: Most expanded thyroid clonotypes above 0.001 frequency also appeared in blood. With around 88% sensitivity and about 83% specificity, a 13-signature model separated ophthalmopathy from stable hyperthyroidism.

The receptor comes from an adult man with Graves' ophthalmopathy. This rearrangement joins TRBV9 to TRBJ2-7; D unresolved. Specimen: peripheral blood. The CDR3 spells CASSQGSHSSYEQYF. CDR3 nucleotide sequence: TGTGCCAGCAGCCAAGGATCCCATAGCTCCTACGAGCAGTACTTC.